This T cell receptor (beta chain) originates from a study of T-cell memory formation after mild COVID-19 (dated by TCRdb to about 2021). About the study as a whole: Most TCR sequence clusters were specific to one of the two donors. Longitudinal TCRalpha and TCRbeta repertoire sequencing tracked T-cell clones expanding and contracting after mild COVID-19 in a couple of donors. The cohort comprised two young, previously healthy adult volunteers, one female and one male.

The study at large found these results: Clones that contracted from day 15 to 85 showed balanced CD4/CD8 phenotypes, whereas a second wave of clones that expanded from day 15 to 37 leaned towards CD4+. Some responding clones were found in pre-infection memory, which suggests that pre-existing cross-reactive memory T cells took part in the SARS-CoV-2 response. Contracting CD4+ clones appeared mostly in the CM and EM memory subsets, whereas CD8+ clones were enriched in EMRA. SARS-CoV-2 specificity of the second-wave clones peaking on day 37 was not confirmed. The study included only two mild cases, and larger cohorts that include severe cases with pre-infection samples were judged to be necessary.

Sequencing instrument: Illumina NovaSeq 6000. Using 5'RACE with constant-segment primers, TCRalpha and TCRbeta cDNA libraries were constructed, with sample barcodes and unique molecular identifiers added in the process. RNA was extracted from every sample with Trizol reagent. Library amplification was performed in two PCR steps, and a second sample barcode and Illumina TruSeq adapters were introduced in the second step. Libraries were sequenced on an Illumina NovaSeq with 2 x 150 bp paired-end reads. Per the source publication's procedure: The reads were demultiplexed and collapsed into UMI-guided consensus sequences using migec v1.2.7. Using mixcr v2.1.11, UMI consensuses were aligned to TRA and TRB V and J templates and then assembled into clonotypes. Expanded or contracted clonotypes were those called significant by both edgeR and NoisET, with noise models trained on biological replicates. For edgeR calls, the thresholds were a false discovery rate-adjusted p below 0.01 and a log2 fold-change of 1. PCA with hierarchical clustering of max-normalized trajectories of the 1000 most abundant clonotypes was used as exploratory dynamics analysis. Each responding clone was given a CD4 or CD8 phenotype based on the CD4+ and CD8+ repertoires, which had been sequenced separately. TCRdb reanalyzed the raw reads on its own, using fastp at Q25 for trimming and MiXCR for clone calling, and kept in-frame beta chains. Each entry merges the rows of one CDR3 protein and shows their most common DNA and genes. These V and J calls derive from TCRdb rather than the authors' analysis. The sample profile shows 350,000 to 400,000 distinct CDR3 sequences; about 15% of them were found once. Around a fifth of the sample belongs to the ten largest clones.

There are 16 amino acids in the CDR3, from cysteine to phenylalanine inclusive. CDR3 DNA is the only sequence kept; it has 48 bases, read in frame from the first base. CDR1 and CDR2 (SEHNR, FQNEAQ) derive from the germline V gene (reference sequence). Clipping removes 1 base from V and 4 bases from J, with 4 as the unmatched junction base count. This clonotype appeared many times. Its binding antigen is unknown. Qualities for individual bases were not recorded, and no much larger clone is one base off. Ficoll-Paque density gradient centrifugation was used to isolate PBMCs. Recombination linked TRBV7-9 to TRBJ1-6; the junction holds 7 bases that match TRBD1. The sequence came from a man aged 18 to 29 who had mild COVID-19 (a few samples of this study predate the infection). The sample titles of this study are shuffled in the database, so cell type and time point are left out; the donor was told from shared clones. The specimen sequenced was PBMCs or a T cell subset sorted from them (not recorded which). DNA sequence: TGTGCCAGCAGCTTAGGGACAGGTGCTTATAATTCACCCCTCCACTTT. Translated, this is CASSLGTGAYNSPLHF.